Below are 12 T cell receptor beta chains sequenced from a single sample in a study of T-cell memory formation after mild COVID-19. TCRdb used MiXCR to reprocess the 5' RACE reads, holding one entry per CDR3 protein. Counted here are hundreds of thousands of distinct CDR3 sequences, around 27% occurring once; the ten biggest clones make up roughly 14%. Material: PBMCs or a T cell subset sorted from them (not recorded which). All receptors come from an adult woman who had mild COVID-19 (a few samples of this study predate the infection). Cell type and time point are not known.

This clonotype was detected only a few times. The chain combines TRBV12-3 or TRBV12-4 with TRBJ1-1, with TRBD1 as a possible D gene (5 bases). Between the trimmed V and J ends, which lost 4 bases and 6 bases, there was a span of 18 bases. This CDR3 has 15 residues. The CDR3 DNA reads TGTGCCAGCAGTTCGGGGCCGGGGTACAGGTCTGAAGCTTTCTTT. It translates to CASSSGPGYRSEAFF.

In its sample, this clonotype was seen a few times. The V and J genes are TRBV12-3 or TRBV12-4 and TRBJ2-5; no firm D call. CDR3 length: 15 amino acids. Trimming stripped 3 bases from V and 5 bases from J, with 16 bases between. In DNA, the CDR3 is TGTGCCAGCAGTTTGTCGTCACAGCCAGTTGAGACCCAGTACTTC. Its translation is CASSLSSQPVETQYF.

This clonotype was seen many times. V and J are TRBV4-3 and TRBJ2-3; TRBD2 aligns across 8 bases. The V segment lost 4 bases and the J segment 4 bases; nucleotides outside the gene matches: 10. Germline loops: CDR1 LGHNA, CDR2 YSLEER. The length of the CDR3 is 16 residues. DNA of the CDR3: TGCGCCAGCAGCCCCAGCGGGAGTGGATCGGCAGATACGCAGTATTTT. The encoded protein is CASSPSGSGSADTQYF.

V is TRBV29-1 and J is TRBJ2-1, with no clear D. Germline V gives CDR1 SQVTM, CDR2 ANQGSEA. This CDR3 contains 10 residues. CDR3 nucleotides: TGCAGTACTCGTGACAATGAGCAGTTCTTC. This gives the protein CSTRDNEQFF.

Many counts were recorded for this clonotype. The J gene is TRBJ1-5, the V gene TRBV9; 7 bases fit TRBD1. Germline lookup yields CDR1 SGDLS and CDR2 YYNGEE. This CDR3 has 15 amino acids. Trimming removed 2 bases from V and 3 bases from J; junction bases left unmatched: 5. As DNA, the CDR3 is TGTGCCAGCAGCGTCGCCGGGACAGTCAATCAGCCCCAGCATTTT. Its protein is CASSVAGTVNQPQHF.

The rearrangement links TRBV5-1 to TRBJ1-1; D call uncertain. There are 14 residues in the CDR3. The V gene lost 0 bases and the J gene lost 5 bases, with 11 bases spanning the gap. The germline gives CDR1 SGHRS, CDR2 YFSETQ. CDR3 amino acids: CASSLERVRTEAFF. CDR3 coding DNA: TGCGCCAGCAGCTTGGAAAGGGTGCGAACTGAAGCTTTCTTT.

The chain uses TRBV20-1 and TRBJ2-5, with D perhaps matching TRBD1 (6 bases). The CDR3 sequence is 16 residues long. The V gene's germline CDR1 is DFQATT and CDR2 SNEGSKA (reference sequence). Trimming shortened V by 3 bases and J by 5 bases, and 22 bases separated the two germline ends. Here the CDR3 DNA reads TGCAGTGCTAGTCGGGCGACAGGACTTGAGAGTGAGACCCAGTACTTC. This codes for CSASRATGLESETQYF.

The rearrangement joins TRBV5-1 to TRBJ2-1, with 11 positions matching TRBD2. The CDR3 has 16 amino acids. J gave up 4 bases and V 1 base, and 4 bases lay outside the gene matches. CDR1 is SGHRS and CDR2 is YFSETQ in the germline V gene. The CDR3 DNA is TGCGCCAGCAGCTTGCCTACTAGCGGGGGATACAATGAGCAGTTCTTC. Its translation is CASSLPTSGGYNEQFF.

This rearrangement joins TRBV15 to TRBJ2-3; D unresolved. The CDR3 contains 18 residues. Looked up from germline, CDR1 is LNHNV and CDR2 is YYDKDF (reference sequence). V was clipped by 0 bases and J by 1 base, with 17 bases between them. The CDR3 bases are TGTGCCACCAGCAGAGACCAGTTTTCCAACCTAGGCACAGATACGCAGTATTTT. Translated: CATSRDQFSNLGTDTQYF.

The V and J genes are TRBV20-1 and TRBJ2-5, with 10 bases that match TRBD1. Germline assignment: CDR1 DFQATT and CDR2 SNEGSKA (reference sequence). The CDR3 loop spans 16 amino acids. With V trimmed by 5 bases and J by 8 bases, 17 bases remained unmatched. Written as DNA, the CDR3 is TGCAGTGCTCACCCCCCCGGGACAGGGGTCCCGAGTACCCAGTACTTC. It specifies CSAHPPGTGVPSTQYF.

This clonotype was detected only a few times. The V call is TRBV4-3, the J call TRBJ2-1, with D maybe TRBD2 (6 bases). The CDR3 is 14 amino acids. Germline assignment: CDR1 LGHNA and CDR2 YSLEER. V was cut by 1 base and J by 9 bases, with 13 bases left in between. The CDR3 DNA is TGCGCCAGCAGCCAAGTTACCGGGAGCGGTGAGCAGTTCTTC. Protein product: CASSQVTGSGEQFF.

This clonotype was observed a few times. V and J are TRBV9 and TRBJ1-2; D gene uncertain. The CDR3 runs to 13 residues. CDR1 and CDR2 (germline): SGDLS, YYNGEE. The V and J ends lost 0 bases and 6 bases respectively, with 9 bases between them. CDR3 sequence reads: CASSVVWEDGYTF. As DNA, the CDR3 is TGTGCCAGCAGCGTAGTTTGGGAAGATGGCTACACCTTC.